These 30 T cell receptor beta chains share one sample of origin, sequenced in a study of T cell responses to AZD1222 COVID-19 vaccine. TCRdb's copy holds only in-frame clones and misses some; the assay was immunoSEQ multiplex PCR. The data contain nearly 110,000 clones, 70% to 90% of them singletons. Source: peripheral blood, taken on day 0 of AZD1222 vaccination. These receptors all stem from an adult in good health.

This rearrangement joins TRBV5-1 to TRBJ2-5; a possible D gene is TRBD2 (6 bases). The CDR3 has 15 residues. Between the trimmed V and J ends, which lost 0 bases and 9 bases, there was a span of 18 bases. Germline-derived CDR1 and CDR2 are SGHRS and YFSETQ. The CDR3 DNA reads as TGCGCCAGCAGCTTGGCCGGGACTCTAGTTGGGGCCCAGTACTTC. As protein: CASSLAGTLVGAQYF.

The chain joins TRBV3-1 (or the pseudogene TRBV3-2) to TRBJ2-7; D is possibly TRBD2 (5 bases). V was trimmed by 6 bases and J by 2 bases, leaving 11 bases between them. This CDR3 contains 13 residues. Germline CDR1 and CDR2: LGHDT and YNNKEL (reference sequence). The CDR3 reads CASSPHGAYEQYF. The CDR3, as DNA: TGTGCCAGCAGTCCCCACGGGGCCTACGAGCAGTACTTC.

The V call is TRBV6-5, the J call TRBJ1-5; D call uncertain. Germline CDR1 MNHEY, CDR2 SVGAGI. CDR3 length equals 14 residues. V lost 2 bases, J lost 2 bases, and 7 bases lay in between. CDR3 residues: CASSYGQGNQPQHF. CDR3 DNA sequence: TGTGCCAGCAGTTACGGGCAGGGCAATCAGCCCCAGCATTTT.

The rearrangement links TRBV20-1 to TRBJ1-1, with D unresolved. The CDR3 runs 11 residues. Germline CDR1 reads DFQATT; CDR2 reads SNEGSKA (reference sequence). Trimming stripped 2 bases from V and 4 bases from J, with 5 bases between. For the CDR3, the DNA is TGCAGTGCTAGACACTTCACTGAAGCTTTCTTT. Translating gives CSARHFTEAFF.

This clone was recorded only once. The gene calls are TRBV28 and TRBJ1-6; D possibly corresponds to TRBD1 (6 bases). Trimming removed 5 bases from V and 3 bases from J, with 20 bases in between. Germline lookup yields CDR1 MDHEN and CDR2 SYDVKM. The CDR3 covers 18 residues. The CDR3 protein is CASSQGLGTVLYNSPLHF. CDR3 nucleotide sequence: TGTGCCAGCAGTCAGGGGTTGGGAACAGTGCTCTATAATTCACCCCTCCACTTT. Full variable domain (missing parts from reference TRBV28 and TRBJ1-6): DVKVTQSSRYLVKRTGEKVFLECVQDMDHENMFWYRQDPGLGLRLIYFSYDVKMKEKGDIPEGYSVSREKKERFSLILESASTNQTSMYLCASSQGLGTVLYNSPLHFGNGTRLTVT.

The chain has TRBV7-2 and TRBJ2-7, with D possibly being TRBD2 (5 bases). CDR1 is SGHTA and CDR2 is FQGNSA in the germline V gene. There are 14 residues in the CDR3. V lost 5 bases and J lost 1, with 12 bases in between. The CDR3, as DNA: TGTGCCAGCAGCCAAGACTACCGTTCCTACGAGCAGTACTTC. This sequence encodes CASSQDYRSYEQYF.

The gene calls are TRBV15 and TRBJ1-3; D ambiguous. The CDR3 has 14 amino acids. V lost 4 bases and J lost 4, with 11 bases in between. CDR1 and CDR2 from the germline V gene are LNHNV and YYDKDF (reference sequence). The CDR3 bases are TGTGCCACCAGCACGCAACCCATGGGAAACACCATATATTTT. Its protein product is CATSTQPMGNTIYF.

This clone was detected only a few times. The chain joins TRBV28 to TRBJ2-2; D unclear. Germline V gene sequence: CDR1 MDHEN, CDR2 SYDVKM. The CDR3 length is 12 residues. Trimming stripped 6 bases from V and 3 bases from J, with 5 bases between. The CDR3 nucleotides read TGTGCCAGCAGCTCGGACACCGGGGAGCTGTTTTTT. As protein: CASSSDTGELFF.

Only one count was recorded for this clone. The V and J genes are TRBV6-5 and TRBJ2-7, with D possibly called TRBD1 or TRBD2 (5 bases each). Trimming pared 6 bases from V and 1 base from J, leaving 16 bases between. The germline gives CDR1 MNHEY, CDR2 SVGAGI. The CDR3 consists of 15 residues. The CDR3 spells CASRGQRQFSYEQYF. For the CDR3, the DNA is TGTGCCAGCAGGGGGCAGCGGCAGTTTTCCTACGAGCAGTACTTC.

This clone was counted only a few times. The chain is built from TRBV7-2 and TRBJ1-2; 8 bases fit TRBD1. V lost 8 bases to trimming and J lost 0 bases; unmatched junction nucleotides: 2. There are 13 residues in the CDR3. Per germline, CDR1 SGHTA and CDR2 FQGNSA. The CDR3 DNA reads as TGTGCCAGCGGACAGGGAGCTAACTATGGCTACACCTTC. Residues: CASGQGANYGYTF.

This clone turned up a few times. Here the CDR3 DNA reads TGCAGTGCTAGTAGGAGTGTCGACGAGCAGTACTTC. Amino acid sequence: CSASRSVDEQYF. The genes are TRBV20-1 and TRBJ2-7; D gene ambiguous. This CDR3 has 12 residues. CDR1 and CDR2 from the germline V gene are DFQATT and SNEGSKA (reference sequence). V was shortened by 3 bases and J by 5 bases, with 11 bases between the two germline ends.

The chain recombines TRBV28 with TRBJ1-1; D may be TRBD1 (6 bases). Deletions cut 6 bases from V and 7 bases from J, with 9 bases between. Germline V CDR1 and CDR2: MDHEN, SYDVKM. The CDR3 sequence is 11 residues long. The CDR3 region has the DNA TGTGCCAGCAGCGGGGGCCTTGAAGCTTTCTTT. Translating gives CASSGGLEAFF.

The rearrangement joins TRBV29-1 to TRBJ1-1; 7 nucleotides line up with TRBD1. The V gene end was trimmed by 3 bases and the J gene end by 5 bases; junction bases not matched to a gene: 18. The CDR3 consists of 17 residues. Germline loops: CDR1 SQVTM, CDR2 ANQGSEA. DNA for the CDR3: TGCAGCGTTGAGGGAATGGCAGGGGGTAAGCTACGGACTGAAGCTTTCTTT. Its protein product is CSVEGMAGGKLRTEAFF. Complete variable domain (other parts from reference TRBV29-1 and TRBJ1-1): SAVISQKPSRDICQRGTSLTIQCQVDSQVTMMFWYRQQPGQSLTLIATANQGSEATYESGFVIDKFPISRPNLTFSTLTVSNMSPEDSSIYLCSVEGMAGGKLRTEAFFGQGTRLTVV.

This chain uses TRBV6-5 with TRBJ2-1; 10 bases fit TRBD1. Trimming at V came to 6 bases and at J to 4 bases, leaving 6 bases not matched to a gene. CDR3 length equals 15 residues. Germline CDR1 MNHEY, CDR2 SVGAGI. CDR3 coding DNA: TGTGCCAGCAGGACGGGACAGGGGACATACAATGAGCAGTTCTTC. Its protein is CASRTGQGTYNEQFF.

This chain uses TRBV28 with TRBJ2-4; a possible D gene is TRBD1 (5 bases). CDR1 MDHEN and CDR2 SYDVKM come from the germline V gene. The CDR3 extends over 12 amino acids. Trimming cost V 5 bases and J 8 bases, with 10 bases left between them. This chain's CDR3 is CASSPPRDIQYF. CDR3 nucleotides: TGTGCCAGCAGTCCCCCCAGGGACATTCAGTACTTC.

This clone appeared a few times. CDR3 bases: TGTGCCAGCAGCCAAGACGGACAGGGGCTCTACGAGCAGTACTTC. Its protein product is CASSQDGQGLYEQYF. The chain couples TRBV4-2 to TRBJ2-7; 9 nucleotides align to TRBD1. The V gene end was trimmed by 0 bases and the J gene end by 3 bases; junction bases not matched to a gene: 3. From germline, CDR1 is LGHNA and CDR2 YNFKEQ. CDR3 length: 15 amino acids.

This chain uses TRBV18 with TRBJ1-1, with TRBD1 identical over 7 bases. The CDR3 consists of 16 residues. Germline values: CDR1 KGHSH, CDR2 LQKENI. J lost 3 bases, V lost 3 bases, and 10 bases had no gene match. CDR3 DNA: TGTGCCAGCTCACCCCTGGTGACAGGGAGGGACACTGAAGCTTTCTTT. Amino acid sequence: CASSPLVTGRDTEAFF.

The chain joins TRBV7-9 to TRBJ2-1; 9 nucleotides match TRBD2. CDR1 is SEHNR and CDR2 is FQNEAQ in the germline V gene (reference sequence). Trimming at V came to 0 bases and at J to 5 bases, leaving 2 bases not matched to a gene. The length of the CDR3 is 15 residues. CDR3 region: CASSLAASGNNEQFF. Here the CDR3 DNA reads TGTGCCAGCAGCTTAGCGGCTAGCGGGAACAATGAGCAGTTCTTC. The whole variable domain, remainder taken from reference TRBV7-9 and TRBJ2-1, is DTGVSQNPRHKITKRGQNVTFRCDPISEHNRLYWYRQTLGQGPEFLTYFQNEAQLEKSRLLSDRFSAERPKGSFSTLEIQRTEQGDSAMYLCASSLAASGNNEQFFGPGTRLTVL.

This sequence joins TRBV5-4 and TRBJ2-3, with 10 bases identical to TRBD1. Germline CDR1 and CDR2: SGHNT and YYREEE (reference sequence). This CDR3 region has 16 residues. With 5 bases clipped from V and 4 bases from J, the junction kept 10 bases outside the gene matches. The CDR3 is CASRVGGDRGADTQYF. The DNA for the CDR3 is TGTGCCAGCAGGGTTGGGGGGGACAGGGGCGCAGATACGCAGTATTTT.

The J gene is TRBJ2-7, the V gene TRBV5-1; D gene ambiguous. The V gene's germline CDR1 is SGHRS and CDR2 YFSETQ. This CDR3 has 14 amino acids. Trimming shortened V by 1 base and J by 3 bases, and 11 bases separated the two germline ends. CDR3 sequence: CASSLLDGRYEQYF. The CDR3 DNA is TGCGCCAGCAGCTTGCTAGACGGCCGCTACGAGCAGTACTTC.

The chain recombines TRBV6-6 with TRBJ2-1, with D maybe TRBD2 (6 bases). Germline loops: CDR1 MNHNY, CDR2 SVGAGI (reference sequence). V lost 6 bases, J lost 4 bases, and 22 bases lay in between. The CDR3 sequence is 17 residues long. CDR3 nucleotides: TGTGCCAGCAGGCGACGACTAGACGCTATTCAGTACAATGAGCAGTTCTTC. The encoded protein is CASRRRLDAIQYNEQFF.

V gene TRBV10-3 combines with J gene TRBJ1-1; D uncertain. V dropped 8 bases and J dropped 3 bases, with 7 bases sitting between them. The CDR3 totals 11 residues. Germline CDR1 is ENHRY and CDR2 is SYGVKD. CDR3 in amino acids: CAIGGDTEAFF. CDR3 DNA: TGTGCCATCGGCGGGGACACTGAAGCTTTCTTT.

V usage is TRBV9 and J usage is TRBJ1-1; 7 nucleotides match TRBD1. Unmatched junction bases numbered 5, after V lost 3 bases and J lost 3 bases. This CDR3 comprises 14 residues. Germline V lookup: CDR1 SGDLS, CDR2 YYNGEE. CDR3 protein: CASSAWDSHTEAFF. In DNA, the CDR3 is TGTGCCAGCAGCGCCTGGGACAGTCACACTGAAGCTTTCTTT.

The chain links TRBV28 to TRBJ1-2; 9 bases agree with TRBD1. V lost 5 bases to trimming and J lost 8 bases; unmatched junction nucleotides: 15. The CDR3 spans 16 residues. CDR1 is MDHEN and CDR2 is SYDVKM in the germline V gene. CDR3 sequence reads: CASSLATGTGPRGYTF. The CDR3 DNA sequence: TGTGCCAGCAGTCTCGCCACCGGGACAGGGCCTAGAGGCTACACCTTC.

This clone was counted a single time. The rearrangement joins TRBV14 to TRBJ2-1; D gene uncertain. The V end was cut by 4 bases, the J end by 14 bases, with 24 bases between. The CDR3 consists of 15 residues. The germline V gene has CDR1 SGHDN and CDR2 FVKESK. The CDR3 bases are TGTGCCAGCAGCCCCCCCGGCAGTTCTACAATGACGGAGTTCTTC. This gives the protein CASSPPGSSTMTEFF. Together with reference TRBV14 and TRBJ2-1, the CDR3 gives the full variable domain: EAGVTQFPSHSVIEKGQTVTLRCDPISGHDNLYWYRRVMGKEIKFLLHFVKESKQDESGMPNNRFLAERTGGTYSTLKVQPAELEDSGVYFCASSPPGSSTMTEFFGPGTRLTVL.

CDR3 bases: TGTGCCAGCAGGACAGGCTTTGAGGTTGGGTCACCCCTCCACTTT. Translation gives CASRTGFEVGSPLHF. The rearrangement uses TRBV28 and TRBJ1-6; a possible D gene is TRBD1 (6 bases). Germline CDR1 and CDR2: MDHEN and SYDVKM. This CDR3 contains 15 residues. V lost 6 bases and J lost 10, with 19 bases in between.

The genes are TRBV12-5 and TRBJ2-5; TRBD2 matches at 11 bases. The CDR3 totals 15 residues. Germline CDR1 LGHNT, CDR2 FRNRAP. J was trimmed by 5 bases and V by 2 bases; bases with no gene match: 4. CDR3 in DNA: TGTGCTAGTGGTTTGACTAGCGGGAGAAGCGAGACCCAGTACTTC. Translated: CASGLTSGRSETQYF.

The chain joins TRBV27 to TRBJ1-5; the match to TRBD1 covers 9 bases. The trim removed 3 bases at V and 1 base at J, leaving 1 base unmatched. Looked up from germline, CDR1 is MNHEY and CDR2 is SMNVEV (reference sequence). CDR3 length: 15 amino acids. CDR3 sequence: CASSLGQGSNQPQHF. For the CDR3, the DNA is TGTGCCAGCAGTTTGGGACAGGGAAGCAATCAGCCCCAGCATTTT.

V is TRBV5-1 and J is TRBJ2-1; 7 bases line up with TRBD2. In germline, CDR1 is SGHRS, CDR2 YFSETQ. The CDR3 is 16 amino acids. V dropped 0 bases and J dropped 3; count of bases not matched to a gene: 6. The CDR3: CASSLGAGVVYNEQFF. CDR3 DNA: TGCGCCAGCAGCTTGGGGGCGGGAGTGGTCTACAATGAGCAGTTCTTC.

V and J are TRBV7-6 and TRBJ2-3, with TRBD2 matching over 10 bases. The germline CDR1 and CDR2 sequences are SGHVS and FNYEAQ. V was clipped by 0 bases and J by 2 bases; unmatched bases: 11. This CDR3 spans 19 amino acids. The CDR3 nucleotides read TGTGCCAGCAGCTTAGCTGGGCCTAGCGGGAGTTTTTACACAGATACGCAGTATTTT. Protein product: CASSLAGPSGSFYTDTQYF.